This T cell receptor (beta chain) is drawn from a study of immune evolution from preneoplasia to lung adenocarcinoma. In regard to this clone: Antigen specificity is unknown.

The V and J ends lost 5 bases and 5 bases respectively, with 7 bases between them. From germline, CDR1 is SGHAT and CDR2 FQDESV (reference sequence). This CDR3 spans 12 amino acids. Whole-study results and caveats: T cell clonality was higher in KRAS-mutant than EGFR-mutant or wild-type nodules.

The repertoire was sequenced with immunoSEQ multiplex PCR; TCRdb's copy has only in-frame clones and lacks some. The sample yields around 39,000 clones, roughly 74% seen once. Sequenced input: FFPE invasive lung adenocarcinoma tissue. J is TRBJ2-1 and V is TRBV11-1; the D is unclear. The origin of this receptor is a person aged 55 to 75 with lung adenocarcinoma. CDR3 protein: CASSLPHNEQFF. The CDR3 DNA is TGTGCCAGCAGCCTCCCCCACAATGAGCAGTTCTTC.